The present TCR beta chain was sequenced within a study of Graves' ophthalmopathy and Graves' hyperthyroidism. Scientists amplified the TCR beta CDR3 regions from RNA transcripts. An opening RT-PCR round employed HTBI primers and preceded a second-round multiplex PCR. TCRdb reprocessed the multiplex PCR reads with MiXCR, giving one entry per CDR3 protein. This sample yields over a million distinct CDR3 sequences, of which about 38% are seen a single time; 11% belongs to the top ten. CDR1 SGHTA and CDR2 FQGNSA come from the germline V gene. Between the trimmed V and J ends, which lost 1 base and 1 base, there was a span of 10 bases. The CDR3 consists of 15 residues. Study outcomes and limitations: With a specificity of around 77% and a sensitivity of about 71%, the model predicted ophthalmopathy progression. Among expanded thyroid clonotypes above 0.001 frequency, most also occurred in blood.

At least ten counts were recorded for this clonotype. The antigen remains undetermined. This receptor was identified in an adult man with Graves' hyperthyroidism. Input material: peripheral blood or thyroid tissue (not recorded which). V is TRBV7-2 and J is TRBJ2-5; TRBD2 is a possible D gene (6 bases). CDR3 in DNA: TGTGCCAGCAGCTTAGGTAGCGGAGTCCAAGAGACCCAGTACTTC. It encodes CASSLGSGVQETQYF.